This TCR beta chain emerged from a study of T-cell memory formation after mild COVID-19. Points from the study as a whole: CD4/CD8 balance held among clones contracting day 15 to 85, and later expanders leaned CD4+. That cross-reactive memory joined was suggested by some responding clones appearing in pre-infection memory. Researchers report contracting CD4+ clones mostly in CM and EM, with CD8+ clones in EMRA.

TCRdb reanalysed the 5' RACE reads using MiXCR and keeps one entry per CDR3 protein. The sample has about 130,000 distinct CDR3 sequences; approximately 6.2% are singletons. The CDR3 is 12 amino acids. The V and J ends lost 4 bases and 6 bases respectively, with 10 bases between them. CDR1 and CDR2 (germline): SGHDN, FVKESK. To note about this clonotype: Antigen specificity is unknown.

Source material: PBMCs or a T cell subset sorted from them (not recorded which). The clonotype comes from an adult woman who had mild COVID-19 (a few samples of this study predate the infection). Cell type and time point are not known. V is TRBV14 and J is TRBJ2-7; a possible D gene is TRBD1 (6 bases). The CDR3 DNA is TGTGCCAGCAGCCCAGGGGTAGGCGAGCAGTACTTC. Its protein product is CASSPGVGEQYF.